Listed below are T cell receptor beta chains from one sample, sequenced in a study of T cells in Graves' hyperthyroidism and ophthalmopathy. TCRdb ran MiXCR on the multiplex PCR reads and lists one entry per CDR3 protein. The sample has about 280,000 distinct CDR3 sequences, 25% to 30% seen once. The sequencing input was blood. Receptor source: a man between 40 and 49 years old with Graves' hyperthyroidism that later progressed to Graves' ophthalmopathy. Both conserved end residues are part of each CDR3. Fields, in order: clone size, J gene, V gene, D gene, CDR3 DNA, CDR3 protein. The D gene is left open where the match is weak. Only part of the rows carry a size: once, few, many, or a class if the clone is expanded.

>few|TRBJ1-1|TRBV6-1|-
TGTGCCAGCACGCAGGGCATCAACACTGAAGCTTTCTTT
CASTQGINTEAFF
>-|TRBJ2-4|TRBV6-4|-
TGTGCCAGCACCCCCCCCCCCGGACAGCCCCGAGATCTAGCCAAAAACATTCAGTACTTC
CASTPPPGQPRDLAKNIQYF
>many|TRBJ1-1|TRBV12-3/TRBV12-4|-
TGTGCCAGCAGTTTAAGGGGCGCGGGCACTGAAGCTTTCTTT
CASSLRGAGTEAFF
>many|TRBJ1-3|TRBV12-3/TRBV12-4|-
TGTGCCAGCAGTTTAGGTGCAGGCTCTGGAAACACCATATATTTT
CASSLGAGSGNTIYF
>many|TRBJ2-5|TRBV24-1|-
TGTGCCACCAGTGATTTTATGGAGACCCAGTACTTC
CATSDFMETQYF
>many|TRBJ2-5|TRBV24-1|TRBD1
TGTGCCACCGGGACAGATACCGAGACCCAGTACTTC
CATGTDTETQYF
>many|TRBJ2-7|TRBV3-1|-
TGTGCCAGCAGCCAAGGTCGGATGTACGAGCAGTACTTC
CASSQGRMYEQYF
>many|TRBJ2-5|TRBV12-3/TRBV12-4|TRBD2
TGTGCCAGCAGACACCGACTAGCGGGAAGGCAAGAGACCCAGTACTTC
CASRHRLAGRQETQYF
>-|TRBJ2-7|TRBV20-1|-
TGCAGTGCTAGAGGGGGCTCCTACGAGCAGTACTTC
CSARGGSYEQYF
>-|TRBJ2-7|TRBV19|-
TGTGCCAGTAGTGCCTCCGGCAGGGGCCTGACCTACGAGCAGTACTTC
CASSASGRGLTYEQYF
>many|TRBJ2-7|TRBV20-1|-
TGCAGTGCTAGAGATGGCCTTGACGAGCAGTACTTC
CSARDGLDEQYF
>-|TRBJ1-2|TRBV29-1|-
TGCAGCGTTGAAACGGGAACCTATGGCTACACCTTC
CSVETGTYGYTF
>many|TRBJ2-7|TRBV19|-
TGTGCCAGTAGTAACTTCGGAGCCTACGAGCAGTACTTC
CASSNFGAYEQYF